This paragraph reports one TCR beta chain. Trimming pared 7 bases from V and 2 bases from J, leaving 15 bases between. CDR1 is LNHDA, CDR2 SQIVND, per germline (reference sequence). The CDR3 contains 15 residues. These data originate in a study of T cell changes during pregnancy in multiple sclerosis. Assay used: immunoSEQ multiplex PCR; TCRdb lists only in-frame clones, some missing. Of about 75,000 clones in the sample, around 90% were seen once. The sample was peripheral blood, taken in the first trimester of pregnancy. The rearrangement joins TRBV19 to TRBJ1-5; weak D call: TRBD1 (5 bases). The source of this sequence is a female donor in good health, enrolled as a control in a pregnancy study. The CDR3 loop is CASTLQDWGNQPQHF. In nucleotides, the CDR3 is TGTGCCAGTACCTTACAGGATTGGGGCAATCAGCCCCAGCATTTT.